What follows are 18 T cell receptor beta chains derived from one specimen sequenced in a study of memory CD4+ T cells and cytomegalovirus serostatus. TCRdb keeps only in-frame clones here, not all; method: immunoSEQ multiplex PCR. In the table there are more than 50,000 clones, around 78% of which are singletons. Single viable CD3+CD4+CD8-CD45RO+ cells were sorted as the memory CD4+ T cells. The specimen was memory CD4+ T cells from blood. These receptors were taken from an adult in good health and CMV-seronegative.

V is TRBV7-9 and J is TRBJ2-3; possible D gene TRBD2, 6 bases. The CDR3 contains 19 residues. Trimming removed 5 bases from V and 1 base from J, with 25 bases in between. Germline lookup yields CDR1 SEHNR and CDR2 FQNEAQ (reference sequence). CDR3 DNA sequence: TGTGCCAGCAGCCCGCGACGGGCGGGGAACAGCCGGGGCACAGATACGCAGTATTTT. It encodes CASSPRRAGNSRGTDTQYF. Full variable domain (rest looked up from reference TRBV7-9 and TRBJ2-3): DTGVSQNPRHKITKRGQNVTFRCDPISEHNRLYWYRQTLGQGPEFLTYFQNEAQLEKSRLLSDRFSAERPKGSFSTLEIQRTEQGDSAMYLCASSPRRAGNSRGTDTQYFGPGTRLTVL.

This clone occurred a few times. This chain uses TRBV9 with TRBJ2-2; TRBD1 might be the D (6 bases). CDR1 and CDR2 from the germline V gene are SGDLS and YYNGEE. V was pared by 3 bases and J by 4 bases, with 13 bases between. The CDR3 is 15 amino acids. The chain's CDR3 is CASSAQGKGTGELFF. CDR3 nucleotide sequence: TGTGCCAGCAGCGCGCAGGGGAAGGGCACCGGGGAGCTGTTTTTT.

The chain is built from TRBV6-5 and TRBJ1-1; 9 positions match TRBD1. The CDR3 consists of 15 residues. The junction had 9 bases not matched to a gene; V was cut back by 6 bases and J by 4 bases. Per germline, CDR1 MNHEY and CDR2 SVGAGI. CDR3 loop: CASSRVGQGVTEAFF. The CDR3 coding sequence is TGTGCCAGCAGCCGGGTGGGACAGGGAGTCACTGAAGCTTTCTTT.

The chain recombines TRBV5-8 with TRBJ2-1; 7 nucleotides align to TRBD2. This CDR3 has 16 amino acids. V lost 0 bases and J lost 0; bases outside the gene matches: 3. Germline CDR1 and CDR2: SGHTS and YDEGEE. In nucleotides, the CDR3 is TGTGCCAGCAGCTTGGTGGCGGGGGTCTCCTACAATGAGCAGTTCTTC. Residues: CASSLVAGVSYNEQFF.

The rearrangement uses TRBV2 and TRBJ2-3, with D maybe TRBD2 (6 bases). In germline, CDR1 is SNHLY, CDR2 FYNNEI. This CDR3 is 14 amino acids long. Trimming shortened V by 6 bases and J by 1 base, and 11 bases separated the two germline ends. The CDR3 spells CASREGRRTDTQYF. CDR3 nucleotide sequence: TGTGCCAGCAGGGAGGGGCGTCGCACAGATACGCAGTATTTT.

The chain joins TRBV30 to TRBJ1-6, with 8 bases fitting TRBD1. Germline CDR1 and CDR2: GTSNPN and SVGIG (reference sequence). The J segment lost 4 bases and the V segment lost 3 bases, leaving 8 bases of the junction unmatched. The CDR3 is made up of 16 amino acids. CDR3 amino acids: CAWRAGQGFYNSPLHF. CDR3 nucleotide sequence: TGTGCCTGGAGGGCAGGACAGGGCTTTTATAATTCACCCCTCCACTTT.

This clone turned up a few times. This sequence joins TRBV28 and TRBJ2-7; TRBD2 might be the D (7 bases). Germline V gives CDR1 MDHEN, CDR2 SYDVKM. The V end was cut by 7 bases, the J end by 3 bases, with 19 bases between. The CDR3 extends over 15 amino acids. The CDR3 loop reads CASTTWGGQHYEQYF. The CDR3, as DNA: TGTGCCAGCACGACCTGGGGGGGACAACACTACGAGCAGTACTTC.

The CDR3 spells CASSLGTGSSSYEQYF. CDR3 in DNA: TGTGCCAGCAGCCTTGGGACAGGGTCGTCCTCCTACGAGCAGTACTTC. The rearrangement links TRBV5-6 to TRBJ2-5, with 9 bases matching TRBD1. The end of the DNA aligns better with TRBJ2-7, so the J call may be wrong. The CDR3 is 16 amino acids. Germline V gene data show CDR1 as SGHDT and CDR2 as YYEEEE.

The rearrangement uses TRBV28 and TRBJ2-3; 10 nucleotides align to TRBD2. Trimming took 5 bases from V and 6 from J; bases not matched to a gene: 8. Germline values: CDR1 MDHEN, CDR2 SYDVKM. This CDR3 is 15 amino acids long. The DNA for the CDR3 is TGTGCCAGCAGTCTGACTAGCGGGTTGGTGGATACGCAGTATTTT. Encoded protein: CASSLTSGLVDTQYF.

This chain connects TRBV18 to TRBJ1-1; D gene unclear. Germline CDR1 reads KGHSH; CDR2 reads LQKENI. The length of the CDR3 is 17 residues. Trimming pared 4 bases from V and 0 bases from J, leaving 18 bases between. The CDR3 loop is CASSRQADGSLNTEAFF. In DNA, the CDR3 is TGTGCCAGCTCACGACAAGCGGACGGGTCCTTGAACACTGAAGCTTTCTTT.

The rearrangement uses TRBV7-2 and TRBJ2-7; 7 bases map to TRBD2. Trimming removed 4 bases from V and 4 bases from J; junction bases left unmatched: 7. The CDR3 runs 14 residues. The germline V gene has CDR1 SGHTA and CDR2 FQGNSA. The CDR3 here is CASSSGLVVYEQYF. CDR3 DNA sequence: TGTGCCAGCAGCTCCGGACTAGTAGTGTACGAGCAGTACTTC.

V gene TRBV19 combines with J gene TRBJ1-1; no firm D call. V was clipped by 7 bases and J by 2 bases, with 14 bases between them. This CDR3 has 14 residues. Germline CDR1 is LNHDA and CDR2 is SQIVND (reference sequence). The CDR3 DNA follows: TGTGCCAGTAAAGTTGGCAGTCAAAACACTGAAGCTTTCTTT. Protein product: CASKVGSQNTEAFF.

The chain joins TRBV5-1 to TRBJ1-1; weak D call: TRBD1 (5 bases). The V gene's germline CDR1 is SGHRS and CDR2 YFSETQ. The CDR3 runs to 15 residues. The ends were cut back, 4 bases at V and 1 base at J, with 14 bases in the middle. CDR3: CASSLTGTGNTEAFF. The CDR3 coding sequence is TGCGCCAGCAGCCTCACCGGGACGGGGAACACTGAAGCTTTCTTT.

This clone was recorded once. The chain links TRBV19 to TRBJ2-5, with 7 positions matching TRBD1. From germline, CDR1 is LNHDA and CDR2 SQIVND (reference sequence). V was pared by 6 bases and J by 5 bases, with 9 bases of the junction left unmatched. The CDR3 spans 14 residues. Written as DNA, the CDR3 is TGTGCCAGTAGAAGGAGACAGGGCGGGGAGACCCAGTACTTC. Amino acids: CASRRRQGGETQYF.

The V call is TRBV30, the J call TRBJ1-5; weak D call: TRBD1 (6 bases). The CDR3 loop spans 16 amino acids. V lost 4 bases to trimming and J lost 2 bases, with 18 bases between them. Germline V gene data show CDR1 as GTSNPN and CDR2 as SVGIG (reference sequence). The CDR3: CAWKTRGSSRNQPQHF. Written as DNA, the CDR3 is TGTGCCTGGAAAACAAGGGGGTCCTCCCGCAATCAGCCCCAGCATTTT.

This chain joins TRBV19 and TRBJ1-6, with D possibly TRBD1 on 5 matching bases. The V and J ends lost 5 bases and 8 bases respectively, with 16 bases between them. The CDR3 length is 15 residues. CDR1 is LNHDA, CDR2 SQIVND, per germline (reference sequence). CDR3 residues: CASSWGSNNDSPLHF. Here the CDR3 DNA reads TGTGCCAGTAGTTGGGGCAGTAATAATGATTCACCCCTCCACTTT.

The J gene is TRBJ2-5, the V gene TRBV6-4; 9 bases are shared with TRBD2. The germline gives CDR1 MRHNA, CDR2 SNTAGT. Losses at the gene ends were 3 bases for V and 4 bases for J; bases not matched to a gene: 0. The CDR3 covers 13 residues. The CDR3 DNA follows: TGTGCCAGCAGTGAACTAGCGGGAGAGACCCAGTACTTC. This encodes CASSELAGETQYF.

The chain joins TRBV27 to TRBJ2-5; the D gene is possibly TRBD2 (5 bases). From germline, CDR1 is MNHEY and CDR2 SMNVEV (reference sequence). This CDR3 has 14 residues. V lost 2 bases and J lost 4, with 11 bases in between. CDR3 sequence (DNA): TGTGCCAGCAGTTTAGACTACCTCCGAGAGACCCAGTACTTC. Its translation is CASSLDYLRETQYF.